This entry describes one TCR beta chain. Its antigen is not identified. Assay used: immunoSEQ multiplex PCR; TCRdb lists only in-frame clones, some missing. The data contain 110,000 or so clones, 88% of them singletons. This CDR3 has 13 residues. Trimming removed 7 bases from V and 9 bases from J, with 18 bases in between. CDR1 is LNHDA and CDR2 is SQIVND in the germline V gene (reference sequence). These data originate in a study of T cell responses to AZD1222 COVID-19 vaccine. Findings of the study overall: Breadth and depth of Spike-specific TCRs rose after two AZD1222 doses. At baseline, seropositivity was found in only a handful of AZD1222 recipients.

The chain has TRBV19 and TRBJ1-1; D is unclear. The specimen comprised peripheral blood, sampled 28 days after the second AZD1222 dose. This receptor was obtained from an adult who received the AZD1222 COVID-19 vaccine. The CDR3 DNA reads TGTGCCAGTATCGTGGTGGCAGGCGGTAAAGCTTTCTTT. Translating it yields CASIVVAGGKAFF.